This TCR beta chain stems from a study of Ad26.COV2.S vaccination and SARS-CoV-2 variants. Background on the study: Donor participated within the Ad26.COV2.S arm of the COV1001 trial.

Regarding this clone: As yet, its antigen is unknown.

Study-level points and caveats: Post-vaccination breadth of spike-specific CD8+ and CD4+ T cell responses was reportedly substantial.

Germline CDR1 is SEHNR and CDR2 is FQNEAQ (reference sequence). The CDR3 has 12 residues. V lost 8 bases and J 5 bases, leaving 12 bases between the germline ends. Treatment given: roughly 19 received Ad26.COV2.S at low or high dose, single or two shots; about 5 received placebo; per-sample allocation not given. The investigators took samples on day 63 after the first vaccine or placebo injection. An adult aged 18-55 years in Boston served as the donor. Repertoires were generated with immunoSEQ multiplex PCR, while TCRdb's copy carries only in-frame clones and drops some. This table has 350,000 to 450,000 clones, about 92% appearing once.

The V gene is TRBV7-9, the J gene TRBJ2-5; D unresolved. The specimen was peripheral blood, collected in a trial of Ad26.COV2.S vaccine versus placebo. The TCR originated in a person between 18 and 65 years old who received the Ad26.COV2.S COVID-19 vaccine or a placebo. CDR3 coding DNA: TGTGCCAGCCCCCCAGCGTGCGAGACCCAGTACTTC. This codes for CASPPACETQYF. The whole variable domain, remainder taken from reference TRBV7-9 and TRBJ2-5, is DTGVSQNPRHKITKRGQNVTFRCDPISEHNRLYWYRQTLGQGPEFLTYFQNEAQLEKSRLLSDRFSAERPKGSFSTLEIQRTEQGDSAMYLCASPPACETQYFGPGTRLLVL.